The clone carrying this T cell receptor beta chain was seen a single time. Measured with immunoSEQ multiplex PCR; TCRdb has only the in-frame clones, and not every one. The table records 130,000 to 150,000 clones, roughly 93% of them present only once. Germline-derived CDR1 and CDR2 are KGHSH and LQKENI. The CDR3 consists of 14 residues. V gave up 5 bases and J gave up 6 bases; unmatched junction bases: 5. This specimen belongs to a study of T cell responses to AZD1222 COVID-19 vaccine. The source is an adult who received the AZD1222 COVID-19 vaccine. Sequenced here: peripheral blood, sampled 28 days after the second AZD1222 dose. J is TRBJ2-2 and V is TRBV18, with TRBD1 matching 8 bases. The CDR3 spells CASSSQGAAGELFF. In DNA, the CDR3 is TGTGCCAGCTCATCTCAGGGGGCCGCCGGGGAGCTGTTTTTT.